Each of the 30 T cell receptor beta chains below was sequenced from the same sample in a study of blood T cell repertoires in COVID-19. Profiling relied on immunoSEQ multiplex PCR, and the TCRdb table lists in-frame clones only, not all of them. The profile shows roughly 290,000 clones, approximately 83% of them singletons. The sequenced sample was PBMCs or T cells enriched from blood (not recorded which). The receptors originated from a woman aged 25 to 45 who had recovered from COVID-19.

The genes are TRBV7-9 and TRBJ2-1; the match to TRBD2 covers 8 bases. V dropped 0 bases and J dropped 7; count of bases not matched to a gene: 11. The CDR3 covers 17 residues. Germline CDR1 SEHNR, CDR2 FQNEAQ (reference sequence). The CDR3 loop reads CASSLALTSAGTNEQFF. In nucleotides, the CDR3 is TGTGCCAGCAGCTTAGCGCTGACTAGCGCGGGGACGAATGAGCAGTTCTTC. Variable domain in full (rest from reference TRBV7-9 and TRBJ2-1): DTGVSQNPRHKITKRGQNVTFRCDPISEHNRLYWYRQTLGQGPEFLTYFQNEAQLEKSRLLSDRFSAERPKGSFSTLEIQRTEQGDSAMYLCASSLALTSAGTNEQFFGPGTRLTVL.

V gene TRBV6-5 combines with J gene TRBJ2-7; D is undetermined. The V end was cut by 2 bases, the J end by 4 bases, with 12 bases between. The CDR3 contains 14 residues. The germline V gene encodes CDR1 MNHEY and CDR2 SVGAGI. CDR3 nucleotide sequence: TGTGCCAGCAGTTACGCACTACGTGCGTACGAGCAGTACTTC. It is translated as CASSYALRAYEQYF.

CDR3: CASSLEAGDMNTEAFF. CDR3 DNA: TGTGCCAGCAGCTTGGAGGCGGGGGACATGAACACTGAAGCTTTCTTT. The gene calls are TRBV7-6 and TRBJ1-1; perhaps TRBD1 as D (6 bases). Germline assignment: CDR1 SGHVS and CDR2 FNYEAQ. Deletions cut 3 bases from V and 0 bases from J, with 14 bases between. The CDR3 runs 16 residues.

The V call is TRBV29-1, the J call TRBJ2-2; 9 bases are a match to TRBD1. CDR3 length equals 14 residues. J was trimmed by 1 base and V by 5 bases; bases with no gene match: 2. CDR1 SQVTM and CDR2 ANQGSEA come from the germline V gene. Here the CDR3 DNA reads TGCAGCGTTCAGGGACAGGGGAACACCGGGGAGCTGTTTTTT. Translated: CSVQGQGNTGELFF.

The chain is built from TRBV5-6 and TRBJ2-1, with a possible D match to TRBD2 (6 bases). The germline CDR1 and CDR2 sequences are SGHDT and YYEEEE. Deletions cut 0 bases from V and 3 bases from J, with 13 bases between. This CDR3 spans 16 amino acids. The CDR3 sequence is CASSLEGGGLYNEQFF. The DNA of the CDR3 is TGTGCCAGCAGCTTGGAAGGCGGAGGGCTCTACAATGAGCAGTTCTTC.

The chain links TRBV2 to TRBJ2-7; D is ambiguous. The CDR3 loop spans 8 amino acids. From germline, CDR1 is SNHLY and CDR2 FYNNEI. The V end was cut by 3 bases, the J end by 13 bases, with 4 bases between. CDR3 protein: CASSDRYF. The CDR3 DNA sequence: TGTGCCAGCAGTGATAGATACTTC.

The chain employs TRBV7-9 and TRBJ2-7; D is possibly TRBD2 (5 bases). The germline V gene has CDR1 SEHNR and CDR2 FQNEAQ (reference sequence). Trimming took off 2 bases at V and 1 base at J, with 15 bases between the two ends. The CDR3 covers 16 residues. DNA for the CDR3: TGTGCCAGCAGCTTATTTTCCGGGAAACCTTCCTACGAGCAGTACTTC. It translates to CASSLFSGKPSYEQYF.

The rearrangement uses TRBV7-3 and TRBJ2-3; 8 nucleotides line up with TRBD1. The germline gives CDR1 SGHTA, CDR2 FQGTGA. CDR3 length: 15 amino acids. V gave up 5 bases and J gave up 4 bases; unmatched junction bases: 8. The CDR3 bases are TGTGCCAGCAGCCCGACAGGGGTTGGTGCAGATACGCAGTATTTT. This gives the protein CASSPTGVGADTQYF.

The gene calls are TRBV5-4 and TRBJ1-6, with a possible D match to TRBD1 (5 bases). The germline V gene has CDR1 SGHNT and CDR2 YYREEE (reference sequence). Between the trimmed V and J ends, which lost 3 bases and 10 bases, there was a span of 17 bases. CDR3 length: 15 amino acids. The CDR3 is CASSSFLGGSSPLHF. The CDR3, as DNA: TGTGCCAGCAGCTCCTTCCTGGGGGGATCGTCACCCCTCCACTTT. The full variable domain, its missing parts supplied by reference TRBV5-4 and TRBJ1-6, is ETGVTQSPTHLIKTRGQQVTLRCSSQSGHNTVSWYQQALGQGPQFIFQYYREEENGRGNFPPRFSGLQFPNYSSELNVNALELDDSALYLCASSSFLGGSSPLHFGNGTRLTVT.

This clone was seen only once. This rearrangement joins TRBV2 to TRBJ1-1, with TRBD1 identical over 7 bases. The CDR3 extends over 13 amino acids. Germline CDR1 SNHLY, CDR2 FYNNEI. V was clipped by 6 bases and J by 9 bases; unmatched bases: 10. The CDR3, as DNA: TGTGCCAGCAGGAAGGAAAAGGGGGCGAAAGCTTTCTTT. Translating it yields CASRKEKGAKAFF.

To note about this clone: This same CDR3 is encoded by further DNA sequences in the sample. The chain joins TRBV30 to TRBJ1-5; D is perhaps TRBD1 (5 bases). V was pared by 0 bases and J by 3 bases, with 12 bases between. Germline V lookup: CDR1 GTSNPN, CDR2 SVGIG (reference sequence). This CDR3 has 15 amino acids. The CDR3 DNA follows: TGTGCCTGGAGTGTTCGGGGGACCCTCAATCAGCCCCAGCATTTT. Its protein is CAWSVRGTLNQPQHF.

The chain combines TRBV19 with TRBJ1-4; tentatively, D is TRBD1 (6 bases). Per the germline V gene, CDR1 is LNHDA and CDR2 is SQIVND (reference sequence). The CDR3 loop spans 17 amino acids. V was clipped by 7 bases and J by 9 bases, with 27 bases between them. The CDR3 coding sequence is TGTGCCAGTACCGAGAGGGGACACAGGGATGGGGATCAAAAACTGTTTTTT. Its translation: CASTERGHRDGDQKLFF.

The chain carries TRBV3-1 (or the pseudogene TRBV3-2) and TRBJ2-7; 9 nucleotides match TRBD2. Per the germline V gene, CDR1 is LGHDT and CDR2 is YNNKEL (reference sequence). The length of the CDR3 is 14 residues. V lost 4 bases and J lost 5; bases outside the gene matches: 6. Written as DNA, the CDR3 is TGTGCCAGCAGCCTTAGCGGGAGTCCCCACGAGCAGTACTTC. Translation: CASSLSGSPHEQYF.

This clone showed up just once. The V call is TRBV30, the J call TRBJ2-7; a weak D match, TRBD1 (5 bases). Germline lookup yields CDR1 GTSNPN and CDR2 SVGIG (reference sequence). Trimming stripped 3 bases from V and 3 bases from J, with 9 bases between. There are 12 residues in the CDR3. The CDR3 region has the DNA TGTGCCTGGAGGGACACAAACTACGAGCAGTACTTC. This encodes CAWRDTNYEQYF.

The chain couples TRBV19 to TRBJ1-1; D not resolved. The CDR3 spans 15 residues. Germline CDR1 is LNHDA and CDR2 is SQIVND (reference sequence). Trimming left V 0 bases short and J 0 bases short, with 8 bases between. CDR3 amino acids: CASSIDERLNTEAFF. CDR3 coding DNA: TGTGCCAGTAGTATAGACGAGAGATTGAACACTGAAGCTTTCTTT.

Only a few counts were recorded for this clone. The sample contains more than one DNA sequence encoding this CDR3. The chain uses TRBV6-5 and TRBJ1-6; the match to TRBD1 covers 9 bases. With 6 bases clipped from V and 6 bases from J, the junction kept 3 bases outside the gene matches. Germline CDR1 and CDR2: MNHEY and SVGAGI. This CDR3 has 14 amino acids. CDR3 DNA: TGTGCCAGCAGGCCGGGACAGGGTAATTCACCCCTCCACTTT. It is translated as CASRPGQGNSPLHF.

V gene TRBV7-2 combines with J gene TRBJ2-5, with TRBD2 matching 7 bases. The trim removed 8 bases at V and 2 bases at J, leaving 8 bases unmatched. Germline-derived CDR1 and CDR2 are SGHTA and FQGNSA. CDR3 length: 14 residues. CDR3 DNA sequence: TGTGCCAGCCAGCAGGCGCGGGGGCAAGAGACCCAGTACTTC. This gives the protein CASQQARGQETQYF.

This rearrangement joins TRBV27 to TRBJ2-7; 9 positions match TRBD2. CDR1 MNHEY and CDR2 SMNVEV come from the germline V gene (reference sequence). Germline trimming cut 1 base from V and 2 bases from J; bases unmatched to any gene: 9. The CDR3 spans 17 residues. The CDR3 DNA sequence: TGTGCCAGCAGTTTATACCGCGGGGGGGGACTAGCCTACGAGCAGTACTTC. Residues: CASSLYRGGGLAYEQYF.

The chain has TRBV4-2 and TRBJ1-1; a weak D match, TRBD1 (5 bases). V dropped 8 bases and J dropped 6 bases, with 13 bases sitting between them. This CDR3 has 12 amino acids. Germline CDR1 reads LGHNA; CDR2 reads YNFKEQ. The CDR3 region is CASLGVRPEAFF. As DNA, the CDR3 is TGTGCCAGCCTAGGGGTCCGACCTGAAGCTTTCTTT.

This clone has only one observation. V is TRBV5-1 and J is TRBJ1-1, with 10 bases that match TRBD1. The CDR3 sequence is 15 residues long. Germline CDR1 is SGHRS and CDR2 is YFSETQ. V lost 4 bases and J lost 2; bases outside the gene matches: 5. Here the CDR3 reads CASSPRDRGNTEAFF. Written as DNA, the CDR3 is TGCGCCAGCAGCCCCCGGGACAGGGGTAACACTGAAGCTTTCTTT.

The chain joins TRBV24-1 to TRBJ2-1; 7 positions agree with TRBD2. Looked up from germline, CDR1 is KGHDR and CDR2 is SFDVKD. With 4 bases clipped from V and 6 bases from J, the junction kept 11 bases outside the gene matches. There are 16 residues in the CDR3. CDR3 in amino acids: CATSELVASGTNEQFF. In nucleotides, the CDR3 is TGTGCCACCAGTGAGCTGGTGGCTAGCGGTACCAATGAGCAGTTCTTC.

With regard to this clone: The junction shows a germline mismatch at one end, possibly a read error. The gene calls are TRBV7-9 and TRBJ2-4, with 13 bases that match TRBD2. Germline V CDR1 and CDR2: SEHNR, FQNEAQ (reference sequence). The CDR3 length is 12 residues. CDR3 protein: CASSQTSGRRDF. CDR3 coding DNA: TGTGCCAGCAGCCAGACTAGCGGGAGGCGGGACTTC.

About this clone: At one end, the junction sequence differs from germline, possibly due to a read error. This chain joins TRBV2 and TRBJ1-1; no firm D call. CDR1 SNHLY and CDR2 FYNNEI come from the germline V gene. This CDR3 has 12 residues. Written as DNA, the CDR3 is TGTGCCAGCTGGGCGGGGAACGCTGAAGCTTTCTTT. It yields the protein CASWAGNAEAFF. The whole variable domain, filled in from reference TRBV2 and TRBJ1-1, reads EPEVTQTPSHQVTQMGQEVILRCVPISNHLYFYWYRQILGQKVEFLVSFYNNEISEKSEIFDDQFSVERPDGSNFTLKIRSTKLEDSAMYFCASWAGNAEAFFGQGTRLTVV.

This clone was counted a few times. The chain's CDR3 is CASSPLVGGADVTHF. The CDR3 coding sequence is TGTGCCAGCAGTCCCCTCGTAGGGGGCGCCGATGTTACCCACTTT. V and J are TRBV28 and TRBJ1-6; 7 nucleotides agree with TRBD1. J gave up 18 bases and V 5 bases, and 19 bases lay outside the gene matches. The CDR3 spans 15 residues. Germline V gene sequence: CDR1 MDHEN, CDR2 SYDVKM.

The chain recombines TRBV5-1 with TRBJ2-7, with D hard to call. V lost 1 base and J 0 bases, leaving 11 bases between the germline ends. This CDR3 has 15 residues. Looked up from germline, CDR1 is SGHRS and CDR2 is YFSETQ. DNA for the CDR3: TGCGCCAGCAGCTTGTATCGGGTGTACTCCTACGAGCAGTACTTC. Translation gives CASSLYRVYSYEQYF. The whole variable domain, filled in from reference TRBV5-1 and TRBJ2-7, reads KAGVTQTPRYLIKTRGQQVTLSCSPISGHRSVSWYQQTPGQGLQFLFEYFSETQRNKGNFPGRFSGRQFSNSRSEMNVSTLELGDSALYLCASSLYRVYSYEQYFGPGTRLTVT.

The count of this clone is one. The chain's CDR3 is CASSLFGRDEKLFF. The CDR3 nucleotides are TGTGCCAGCAGTTTATTTGGCAGGGATGAAAAACTGTTTTTT. The rearrangement links TRBV28 to TRBJ1-4; D perhaps matches TRBD1 (5 bases). This CDR3 contains 14 residues. The V gene's germline CDR1 is MDHEN and CDR2 SYDVKM. The V and J ends lost 1 base and 6 bases respectively, with 9 bases between them. The full variable domain, rest sourced from reference TRBV28 and TRBJ1-4, is DVKVTQSSRYLVKRTGEKVFLECVQDMDHENMFWYRQDPGLGLRLIYFSYDVKMKEKGDIPEGYSVSREKKERFSLILESASTNQTSMYLCASSLFGRDEKLFFGSGTQLSVL.

The chain is built from TRBV19 and TRBJ1-2; 11 bases are shared with TRBD1. Germline V gives CDR1 LNHDA, CDR2 SQIVND (reference sequence). This CDR3 is 14 amino acids long. Trimming removed 7 bases from V and 5 bases from J; junction bases left unmatched: 6. CDR3 nucleotides: TGTGCCAGTACCCTCTGGGACAGGGGGTATGGCTACACCTTC. Protein sequence: CASTLWDRGYGYTF.

The chain joins TRBV5-1 to TRBJ1-5; TRBD1 might be the D (5 bases). This CDR3 has 16 residues. Germline values: CDR1 SGHRS, CDR2 YFSETQ. With 0 bases removed from V and 4 bases from J, the gap between germline ends came to 14 bases. For the CDR3, the DNA is TGCGCCAGCAGCTTGGAGGGGTATGGGGGGAATCAGCCCCAGCATTTT. It is translated as CASSLEGYGGNQPQHF.

This chain connects TRBV10-2 to TRBJ2-2; 8 nucleotides line up with TRBD1. V lost 7 bases to trimming and J lost 5 bases; unmatched junction nucleotides: 6. The CDR3 has 14 residues. Germline CDR1 WSHSY, CDR2 SAAADI. CDR3 bases: TGCGCCAGCATAGGACAGGGTCGGACCGGGGAGCTGTTTTTT. Protein sequence: CASIGQGRTGELFF.

V usage is TRBV5-1 and J usage is TRBJ1-1; 11 bases are shared with TRBD1. V shed 4 bases and J 6 bases; nucleotides not matched to a gene: 5. The CDR3 spans 14 residues. From germline, CDR1 is SGHRS and CDR2 YFSETQ. The chain's CDR3 is CASSPGQGVSEAFF. CDR3 coding DNA: TGCGCCAGCAGCCCGGGACAGGGGGTCTCTGAAGCTTTCTTT.